Below, 9 T cell receptor beta chains from the same sample are listed, as sequenced in a study of OX40 agonist ivuxolimab in advanced cancers. Generated by immunoSEQ multiplex PCR, the TCRdb table keeps only in-frame clones and is missing some. The sample lists about 16,000 clones, 76% seen once, with around 45% in the top ten. Specimen: CD4+ or CD8+ T cells sorted from blood, collected in a trial of the OX40 agonist ivuxolimab. The receptors derive from an adult with an advanced solid tumor such as melanoma, head and neck, liver or kidney cancer.

The V and J genes are TRBV14 and TRBJ2-2; D perhaps matches TRBD2 (5 bases). CDR1 is SGHDN, CDR2 FVKESK, per germline. Trimming removed 0 bases at V and 5 bases at J, with 16 bases between. The CDR3 extends over 17 amino acids. CDR3 DNA: TGTGCCAGCAGCCAAGATCTGGGCGGGTGGCGGACCGGGGAGCTGTTTTTT. It encodes CASSQDLGGWRTGELFF. Using reference TRBV14 and TRBJ2-2 for the parts outside the CDR3, the full variable domain is EAGVTQFPSHSVIEKGQTVTLRCDPISGHDNLYWYRRVMGKEIKFLLHFVKESKQDESGMPNNRFLAERTGGTYSTLKVQPAELEDSGVYFCASSQDLGGWRTGELFFGEGSRLTVL.

The chain carries TRBV19 and TRBJ2-7; 8 bases match TRBD1. The germline gives CDR1 LNHDA, CDR2 SQIVND (reference sequence). This CDR3 is 12 amino acids long. The ends lost 10 bases at V and 2 bases at J; junction bases unmatched: 4. The CDR3 spells CATKQGAYEQYF. The CDR3 DNA follows: TGTGCCACTAAACAGGGGGCCTACGAGCAGTACTTC.

The rearrangement links TRBV5-6 to TRBJ2-1; 14 positions agree with TRBD2. The CDR3 runs to 16 residues. V shed 4 bases, J shed 3 bases, and the junction held 3 bases outside the gene matches. The germline CDR1 and CDR2 sequences are SGHDT and YYEEEE. DNA of the CDR3: TGTGCCAGCAGCGCCGGACTAGCGGGGGGCTACAATGAGCAGTTCTTC. It codes for CASSAGLAGGYNEQFF.

The J gene is TRBJ2-2, the V gene TRBV13; either TRBD1 or TRBD2 may fit D (6 bases each). CDR1 PRHDT and CDR2 FYEKMQ come from the germline V gene (reference sequence). CDR3 length: 14 residues. The ends were cut back, 8 bases at V and 0 bases at J, with 10 bases in the middle. In DNA, the CDR3 is TGTGCCAGCCAACGGGGGCCGAACACCGGGGAGCTGTTTTTT. Its protein is CASQRGPNTGELFF.

The chain joins TRBV18 to TRBJ2-5; TRBD2 matches at 10 bases. V was pared by 3 bases and J by 4 bases, with 5 bases of the junction left unmatched. The CDR3 length is 15 residues. Germline values: CDR1 KGHSH, CDR2 LQKENI. The CDR3 DNA reads as TGTGCCAGCTCACCCCTGGCTAGCGGGGGAGAGACCCAGTACTTC. It translates to CASSPLASGGETQYF.

The CDR3 loop reads CASSYSTSGVLEQFF. In DNA form, the CDR3 reads TGTGCCAGCAGTTACTCGACTAGCGGGGTACTCGAGCAGTTCTTC. V gene TRBV6-5 combines with J gene TRBJ2-1; 11 bases map to TRBD2. The CDR3 contains 15 residues. Trimming took 0 bases from V and 10 from J; bases not matched to a gene: 5. The germline V gene has CDR1 MNHEY and CDR2 SVGAGI.

This clone has a handful of counts. The CDR3, as DNA: TGCGCCAGCAGCCAAGATACCGGATCGGGGGCCAAAAACATTCAGTACTTC. Translation: CASSQDTGSGAKNIQYF. The chain employs TRBV4-3 and TRBJ2-4; D might be TRBD2 (5 bases). This CDR3 has 17 residues. Germline values: CDR1 LGHNA, CDR2 YSLEER. V lost 0 bases, J lost 1 base, and 13 bases lay in between.

The chain is built from TRBV10-2 and TRBJ1-4, with D possibly TRBD1 on 5 matching bases. Trimming cost V 6 bases and J 6 bases, with 14 bases left between them. The CDR3 has 14 amino acids. Looked up from germline, CDR1 is WSHSY and CDR2 is SAAADI. CDR3 protein: CASRVGTADEKLFF. For the CDR3, the DNA is TGCGCCAGCAGGGTGGGGACCGCAGATGAAAAACTGTTTTTT.

V gene TRBV7-9 combines with J gene TRBJ2-7; 10 bases are a match to TRBD1. This CDR3 comprises 16 residues. The germline V gene has CDR1 SEHNR and CDR2 FQNEAQ (reference sequence). With 4 bases clipped from V and 2 bases from J, the junction kept 8 bases outside the gene matches. The CDR3 here is CASSSTDRGLAYEQYF. For the CDR3, the DNA is TGTGCCAGCAGCTCAACCGACAGGGGGCTTGCCTACGAGCAGTACTTC.